Listed below are T cell receptor beta chains from one sample, sequenced in a study of neoadjuvant nivolumab and ipilimumab in lung cancer. Measured with immunoSEQ multiplex PCR; TCRdb has only the in-frame clones, and not every one. Of about 38,000 clones in the sample, 80% to 90% were seen once. The material was peripheral blood, obtained before neoadjuvant nivolumab, alone or with ipilimumab. Receptor source: an adult with non-small cell lung cancer. Each CDR3 is given with its conserved first and last residue. The D gene is left open where the match is weak. Size is omitted from some rows. Given values are once, few, many or a class for expanded clones.

V gene: TRBV29-1
D gene: TRBD2
J gene: TRBJ2-7
clone size: NA
CDR3 DNA: TGCAGCGTTGAAGGGTGGCAGCGACTAGCGGGAGATAATTCGCCTCGGGGCAACGAGCAGTACTTC
CDR3 protein: CSVEGWQRLAGDNSPRGNEQYF

V gene: TRBV30
D gene: NA
J gene: TRBJ2-1
clone size: once
CDR3 DNA: TGTGCCTGGAAAAGGGGGACCCCCTACAATGAGCAGTTCTTC
CDR3 protein: CAWKRGTPYNEQFF

V gene: TRBV18
D gene: NA
J gene: TRBJ2-7
clone size: NA
CDR3 DNA: TGTGCCAGCTCACCCAGCGACAGCTCCTACGAGCAGTACTTC
CDR3 protein: CASSPSDSSYEQYF

V gene: TRBV10-3
D gene: TRBD1
J gene: TRBJ2-7
clone size: NA
CDR3 DNA: TGTGCCATCAATGACGGGCGACAGGGGGCATACGAGCAGTACTTC
CDR3 protein: CAINDGRQGAYEQYF

V gene: TRBV5-4
D gene: TRBD2
J gene: TRBJ2-2
clone size: NA
CDR3 DNA: TGTGCCAGCAGCCCGACTAGCGCGAACACCGGGGAGCTGTTTTTT
CDR3 protein: CASSPTSANTGELFF

V gene: TRBV9
D gene: TRBD2
J gene: TRBJ2-3
clone size: NA
CDR3 DNA: TGTGCCAGCAGCGTATTAACTAGCGGGGTGGATACGCAGTATTTT
CDR3 protein: CASSVLTSGVDTQYF

V gene: TRBV7-3
D gene: TRBD1
J gene: TRBJ2-3
clone size: NA
CDR3 DNA: TGTGCCAGCAGCTTAAGACAGGGGGGCGTAAGTACGCAGTATTTT
CDR3 protein: CASSLRQGGVSTQYF

V gene: TRBV20-1
D gene: NA
J gene: TRBJ2-7
clone size: NA
CDR3 DNA: TGCAGTGCTATACCCGGGCTCGAGCAGTACTTC
CDR3 protein: CSAIPGLEQYF

V gene: TRBV4-1
D gene: TRBD1
J gene: TRBJ1-5
clone size: NA
CDR3 DNA: TGCGCCAGCAGCCAGGGGGACAGGAATCAGCCCCAGCATTTT
CDR3 protein: CASSQGDRNQPQHF

V gene: TRBV4-1
D gene: TRBD2
J gene: TRBJ2-2
clone size: NA
CDR3 DNA: TGCGCCAGCAGCCCAGGGCTAGCGGGAGCCGGGGAGCTGTTTTTT
CDR3 protein: CASSPGLAGAGELFF

V gene: TRBV4-3
D gene: TRBD2
J gene: TRBJ2-7
clone size: NA
CDR3 DNA: TGCGCCAGCAGCCAATTCTGGGCTAGCGGGAGGACGGGGGTCTACGAGCAGTACTTC
CDR3 protein: CASSQFWASGRTGVYEQYF

V gene: TRBV13
D gene: NA
J gene: TRBJ1-3
clone size: NA
CDR3 DNA: TGTGCCAGCAGCTTATTACTACCGGGGAGGATGATCTCTGGAAACACCATATATTTT
CDR3 protein: CASSLLLPGRMISGNTIYF

V gene: TRBV5-1
D gene: TRBD2
J gene: TRBJ2-1
clone size: NA
CDR3 DNA: TGCGCCAGCAGCTTCGGGACTAGCGGGAGCCATGAGCAGTTCTTC
CDR3 protein: CASSFGTSGSHEQFF

V gene: TRBV5-1
D gene: TRBD1
J gene: TRBJ1-5
clone size: NA
CDR3 DNA: TGCGCCAGCAGCTTGGGGGGGACAGACAATCAGCCCCAGCATTTT
CDR3 protein: CASSLGGTDNQPQHF

V gene: TRBV6-6
D gene: TRBD1
J gene: TRBJ2-5
clone size: NA
CDR3 DNA: TGTGCCAGCAGACTAGGGGGCCGGGAGACCCAGTACTTC
CDR3 protein: CASRLGGRETQYF

V gene: TRBV7-9
D gene: NA
J gene: TRBJ2-7
clone size: NA
CDR3 DNA: TGTGCCAGCAGCTCCCGTCCCCCAGCCGGCGAGCAGTACTTC
CDR3 protein: CASSSRPPAGEQYF

V gene: TRBV14
D gene: NA
J gene: TRBJ1-1
clone size: NA
CDR3 DNA: TGTGCCAGCAGCCACAACCCCCACAACGAACTGAACACTGAAGCTTTCTTT
CDR3 protein: CASSHNPHNELNTEAFF

V gene: TRBV11-2
D gene: NA
J gene: TRBJ1-1
clone size: NA
CDR3 DNA: TGTGCCAGCCTCAAACCCGGGGGTTCGAACACTGAAGCTTTCTTT
CDR3 protein: CASLKPGGSNTEAFF

V gene: TRBV19
D gene: TRBD2
J gene: TRBJ2-7
clone size: NA
CDR3 DNA: TGTGCCAGTCAAGCGGGGCAGGGAAGCTCCTACGAGCAGTACTTC
CDR3 protein: CASQAGQGSSYEQYF

V gene: TRBV2
D gene: TRBD2
J gene: TRBJ2-7
clone size: few
CDR3 DNA: TGTGCCAGCAGTGAAGAAAGTAGCGGGGCATCCTACGAGCAGTACTTC
CDR3 protein: CASSEESSGASYEQYF

V gene: TRBV7-3
D gene: NA
J gene: TRBJ2-4
clone size: NA
CDR3 DNA: TGTGCCAGCAGCTTAGCAGTCGAAAACATTCAGTACTTC
CDR3 protein: CASSLAVENIQYF

V gene: TRBV4-1
D gene: TRBD1
J gene: TRBJ2-1
clone size: NA
CDR3 DNA: TGCGCCAGCAGCCAAGCCCCTGGACAGGGGCTTGACAATGAGCAGTTCTTC
CDR3 protein: CASSQAPGQGLDNEQFF

V gene: TRBV7-9
D gene: TRBD1
J gene: TRBJ1-1
clone size: NA
CDR3 DNA: TGTGCCAGCAGCCGGACAGGGAACACTGAAGCTTTCTTT
CDR3 protein: CASSRTGNTEAFF

V gene: TRBV7-6
D gene: NA
J gene: TRBJ2-5
clone size: NA
CDR3 DNA: TGTGCCAGCAGCTTATCCCCAGGAGCCCAAGAGACCCAGTACTTC
CDR3 protein: CASSLSPGAQETQYF

V gene: TRBV18
D gene: TRBD1
J gene: TRBJ2-5
clone size: NA
CDR3 DNA: TGTGCCAGCGCAGACAGGGGGGAGACCCAGTACTTC
CDR3 protein: CASADRGETQYF

V gene: TRBV2
D gene: NA
J gene: TRBJ2-2
clone size: NA
CDR3 DNA: TGTGCCAGCAGGGACAGTTCCACCGGGGAGCTGTTTTTT
CDR3 protein: CASRDSSTGELFF

V gene: TRBV5-1
D gene: TRBD2
J gene: TRBJ2-5
clone size: NA
CDR3 DNA: TGCGCCAGCAGCTTGGGAATAGCGGGAGGGCTTGGGACCCAGTACTTC
CDR3 protein: CASSLGIAGGLGTQYF

V gene: TRBV10-2
D gene: NA
J gene: TRBJ1-5
clone size: NA
CDR3 DNA: TGCGCCAGCAGTCAGGCTAGCAATCAGCCCCAGCATTTT
CDR3 protein: CASSQASNQPQHF

V gene: TRBV19
D gene: NA
J gene: TRBJ2-2
clone size: NA
CDR3 DNA: TGTGCCAGTAGTCCGGCGGGGGCGTTCGCGAACACCGGGGAGCTGTTTTTT
CDR3 protein: CASSPAGAFANTGELFF

V gene: TRBV2
D gene: TRBD2
J gene: TRBJ2-1
clone size: NA
CDR3 DNA: TGTGCCAGCAGGGGACTAGCGTCCTACAATGAGCAGTTCTTC
CDR3 protein: CASRGLASYNEQFF

V gene: TRBV11-2
D gene: TRBD2
J gene: TRBJ2-3
clone size: NA
CDR3 DNA: TGTGCCAGCAGTTCCATGGGGGGGGTGTCCACAGATACGCAGTATTTT
CDR3 protein: CASSSMGGVSTDTQYF

V gene: TRBV7-9
D gene: TRBD1
J gene: TRBJ2-7
clone size: NA
CDR3 DNA: TGTGCCAGCAGCCTAATAGAGGGACAGGGCTACGAGCAGTACTTC
CDR3 protein: CASSLIEGQGYEQYF

V gene: TRBV5-4
D gene: TRBD2
J gene: TRBJ2-5
clone size: NA
CDR3 DNA: TGTGCCAGCAGCTTGGGACTAGCGGGGTTTGAGACCCAGTACTTC
CDR3 protein: CASSLGLAGFETQYF

V gene: TRBV6-1
D gene: NA
J gene: TRBJ2-3
clone size: NA
CDR3 DNA: TGTGCCAGCACCGACAGCACAGATACGCAGTATTTT
CDR3 protein: CASTDSTDTQYF

V gene: TRBV11-2
D gene: NA
J gene: TRBJ2-7
clone size: NA
CDR3 DNA: TGTGCCAGCAGTCAGAGGTCCCTAGAATTGTCCGAGCAGTACTTC
CDR3 protein: CASSQRSLELSEQYF

V gene: TRBV30
D gene: NA
J gene: TRBJ2-7
clone size: once
CDR3 DNA: TGTGCCTGGAGTAGGGCCTCGCCCTACGAGCAGTACTTC
CDR3 protein: CAWSRASPYEQYF

V gene: TRBV11-2
D gene: NA
J gene: TRBJ1-1
clone size: NA
CDR3 DNA: TGTGCCAGCAGGAGTTACTCCTTGAACACTGAAGCTTTCTTT
CDR3 protein: CASRSYSLNTEAFF

V gene: TRBV11-3
D gene: NA
J gene: TRBJ2-7
clone size: NA
CDR3 DNA: TGTGCCAGCAGCCATAACAGGGCTGGCGAGCAGTACTTC
CDR3 protein: CASSHNRAGEQYF

V gene: TRBV6-1
D gene: NA
J gene: TRBJ2-5
clone size: NA
CDR3 DNA: TGTGCCAGCAGTGAAGCGGGGACACGTTGGGAGACCCAGTACTTC
CDR3 protein: CASSEAGTRWETQYF

V gene: TRBV15
D gene: TRBD2
J gene: TRBJ2-7
clone size: NA
CDR3 DNA: TGTGCCACCAGCAGAGAACGGGAGGGGGCCTACGAGCAGTACTTC
CDR3 protein: CATSREREGAYEQYF

V gene: TRBV4-3
D gene: TRBD1
J gene: TRBJ2-6
clone size: NA
CDR3 DNA: TGCGCCAGCAGCCAAGACCGGACAGGGGGCGGCTCTGGGGCCAACGTCCTGACTTTC
CDR3 protein: CASSQDRTGGGSGANVLTF

V gene: TRBV6-1
D gene: TRBD1
J gene: TRBJ2-1
clone size: few
CDR3 DNA: TGTGCCAGCGGGGACAGGGGTTTCTACAATGAGCAGTTCTTC
CDR3 protein: CASGDRGFYNEQFF

V gene: TRBV25-1
D gene: NA
J gene: TRBJ1-4
clone size: NA
CDR3 DNA: TGTGCCAGCAGATATTCAGGGCAGGATGAAAAACTGTTTTTT
CDR3 protein: CASRYSGQDEKLFF

V gene: TRBV5-1
D gene: NA
J gene: TRBJ2-7
clone size: NA
CDR3 DNA: TGCGCCAGCAGCTTCGGGACAGCGGGAATGCAGCAGTACTTC
CDR3 protein: CASSFGTAGMQQYF

V gene: TRBV7-9
D gene: NA
J gene: TRBJ1-1
clone size: NA
CDR3 DNA: TGTGCCAGCTGTCGTCGTGAGAACACTGAAGCTTTCTTT
CDR3 protein: CASCRRENTEAFF